The 6 T cell receptor beta chains listed next were all sequenced from one sample in a study. MiXCR, applied by TCRdb to the RT-PCR reads, yields one record per CDR3 protein. The repertoire holds about 700,000 distinct CDR3 sequences, approximately 15% seen once, with 3.6% in the top ten. What was sequenced was memory CD4+ T cells from blood. These receptors all stem from a female donor in good health, serving as a healthy control.

J is TRBJ2-3 and V is TRBV6-2 or TRBV6-3; 7 bases map to TRBD1. The CDR3 extends over 16 amino acids. V lost 5 bases and J lost 5; bases outside the gene matches: 13. The germline CDR1 and CDR2 sequences are MNHEY and SVGEGT. CDR3 amino acids: CASSPDRHGYRDTQYF. CDR3 nucleotides: TGTGCCAGCAGTCCGGACAGGCACGGGTATAGAGATACGCAGTATTTT.

This clonotype has only a few counts. J is TRBJ1-1 and V is TRBV12-3 or TRBV12-4; D might be TRBD1 (5 bases). Trimming took 3 bases from V and 1 from J, leaving 12 bases between them. The CDR3 consists of 15 residues. CDR3 residues: CASSFGDWRNTEAFF. The CDR3 nucleotides read TGTGCCAGCAGTTTCGGGGACTGGCGGAACACTGAAGCTTTCTTT.

V and J are TRBV25-1 and TRBJ2-2; 9 nucleotides align to TRBD1. Germline trimming cut 5 bases from V and 3 bases from J; bases unmatched to any gene: 4. The length of the CDR3 is 15 residues. From germline, CDR1 is MGHDK and CDR2 SYGVNS. The CDR3 region has the DNA TGTGCCAGCAGTCCAGACAGGGGGGACACCGGGGAGCTGTTTTTT. Translated: CASSPDRGDTGELFF.

Ten or more counts support this clonotype. The chain carries TRBV5-1 and TRBJ2-5; TRBD1 might be the D (6 bases). From germline, CDR1 is SGHRS and CDR2 YFSETQ. The CDR3 extends over 14 amino acids. With 4 bases removed from V and 3 bases from J, the gap between germline ends came to 13 bases. The CDR3, as DNA: TGCGCCAGCAGCGCTGGGACAAGGGAAGAGACCCAGTACTTC. Translating it yields CASSAGTREETQYF.

There are a few counts of this clonotype. This chain joins TRBV10-3 and TRBJ2-2; D remains ambiguous. The CDR3 runs to 15 residues. V gave up 3 bases and J gave up 5 bases, with 13 bases separating them. Germline CDR1 ENHRY, CDR2 SYGVKD. CDR3 region: CAISDSWGGTGELFF. The CDR3 bases are TGTGCCATCAGTGATTCATGGGGTGGAACCGGGGAGCTGTTTTTT.

The chain recombines TRBV6-4 with TRBJ1-1; no definite D call. The germline CDR1 and CDR2 sequences are MRHNA and SNTAGT. The CDR3 spans 14 residues. Trimming cost V 5 bases and J 1 base, with 11 bases left between them. The CDR3 protein is CASSRSGENTEAFF. The DNA for the CDR3 is TGTGCCAGCAGTCGCTCCGGGGAGAACACTGAAGCTTTCTTT.